What follows is one T cell receptor (beta chain) and its context. Its antigen is undetermined. Trimming pared 0 bases from V and 13 bases from J, leaving 19 bases between. CDR1 is ENHRY, CDR2 SYGVKD, per germline. This CDR3 has 14 amino acids. These data belong to a study of Graves' ophthalmopathy and Graves' hyperthyroidism. Other autoimmune diseases, uncontrolled infections, pregnancy or lactation ruled patients out of participation. Clinical symptoms, serum thyroxine, TRAb, thyroid ultrasound and orbital computed tomography formed the basis of diagnosis. RNA served as the template for amplifying TCR beta CDR3 regions. Second-round multiplex PCR came after first-round RT-PCR with HTBI primers. TCRdb re-called the multiplex PCR reads through MiXCR, storing one row per CDR3 protein. The table includes over a million distinct CDR3 sequences, roughly 35% detected once. Study outcomes and limitations: Ophthalmopathy versus stable hyperthyroidism: 13-signature model gave under 90% sensitivity, 80% to 84% specificity. Most clonotypes expanded in thyroid above 0.001 frequency were present in blood too.

Sequencing input: peripheral blood or thyroid tissue (not recorded which). This clonotype was obtained from an adult man with Graves' hyperthyroidism. The chain has TRBV10-3 and TRBJ2-7; possibly TRBD1 or TRBD2 for D (6 bases each). As DNA, the CDR3 is TGTGCCATCAGTGAGTCAAACGGGGGCGGAGGGCAATACTTC. The encoded protein is CAISESNGGGGQYF.